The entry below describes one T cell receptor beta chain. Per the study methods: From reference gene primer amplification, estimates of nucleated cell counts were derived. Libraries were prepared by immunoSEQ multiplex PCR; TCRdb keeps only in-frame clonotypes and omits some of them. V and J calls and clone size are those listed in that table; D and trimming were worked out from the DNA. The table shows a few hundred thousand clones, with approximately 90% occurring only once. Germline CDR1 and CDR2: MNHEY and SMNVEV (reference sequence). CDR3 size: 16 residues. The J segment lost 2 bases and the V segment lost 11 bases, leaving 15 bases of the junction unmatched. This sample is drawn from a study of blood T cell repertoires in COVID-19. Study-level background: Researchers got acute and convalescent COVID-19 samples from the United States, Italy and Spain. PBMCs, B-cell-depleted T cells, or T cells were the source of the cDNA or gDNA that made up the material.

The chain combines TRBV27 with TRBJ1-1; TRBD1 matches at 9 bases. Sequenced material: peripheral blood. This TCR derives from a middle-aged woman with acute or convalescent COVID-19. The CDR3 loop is CAQPGSGQGENTEAFF. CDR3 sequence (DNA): TGTGCCCAACCTGGGTCGGGACAGGGCGAAAACACTGAAGCTTTCTTT.